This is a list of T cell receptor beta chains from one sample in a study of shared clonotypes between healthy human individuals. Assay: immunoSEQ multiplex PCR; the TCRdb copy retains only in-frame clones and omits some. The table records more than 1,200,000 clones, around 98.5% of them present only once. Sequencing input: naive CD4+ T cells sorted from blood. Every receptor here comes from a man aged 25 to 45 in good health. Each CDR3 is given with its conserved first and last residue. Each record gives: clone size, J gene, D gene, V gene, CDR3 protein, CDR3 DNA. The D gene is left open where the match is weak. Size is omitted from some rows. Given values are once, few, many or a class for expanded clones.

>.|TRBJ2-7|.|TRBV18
CASSIRGSYEQYF
TGTGCCAGCTCCATCCGTGGGTCCTACGAGCAGTACTTC
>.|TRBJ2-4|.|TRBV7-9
CASSPGPGAKNIQYF
TGTGCCAGCAGCCCTGGACCGGGAGCCAAAAACATTCAGTACTTC
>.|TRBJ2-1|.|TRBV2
CASPRGQRFNEQFF
TGTGCCAGCCCACGGGGTCAAAGGTTCAATGAGCAGTTCTTC
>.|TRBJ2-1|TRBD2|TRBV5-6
CASSLVVAGGIEQFF
TGTGCCAGCAGCTTGGTAGTAGCGGGAGGAATTGAGCAGTTCTTC
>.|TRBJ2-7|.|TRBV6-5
CASSPYEQYF
TGTGCCAGCAGCCCTTACGAGCAGTACTTC
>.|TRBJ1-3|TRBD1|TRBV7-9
CASSPPTGLGNTIYF
TGTGCCAGCAGCCCCCCGACAGGGCTCGGAAACACCATATATTTT
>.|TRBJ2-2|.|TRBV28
CASSLRRTPRLTGELFF
TGTGCCAGCAGTTTACGCAGGACCCCACGACTCACCGGGGAGCTGTTTTTT
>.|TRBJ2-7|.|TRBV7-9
CASSPSHEQYF
TGTGCCAGCAGCCCCTCCCACGAGCAGTACTTT
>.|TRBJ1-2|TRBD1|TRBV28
CASSLPSTGVYGYTF
TGTGCCAGCAGTTTACCATCGACAGGGGTCTATGGCTACACCTTC
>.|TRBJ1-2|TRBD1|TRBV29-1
CSVAGPGQGPSGYTF
TGCAGCGTTGCTGGACCGGGACAGGGTCCCTCCGGCTACACCTTC
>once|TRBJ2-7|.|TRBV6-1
CASRKLSGNAYEQYF
TGTGCCAGCAGAAAACTTAGCGGAAACGCCTACGAGCAGTACTTC
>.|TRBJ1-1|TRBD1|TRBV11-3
CASSSQGGDSEAFF
TGTGCCAGCAGCTCCCAGGGGGGCGACTCTGAAGCTTTCTTT
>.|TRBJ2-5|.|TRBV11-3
CAKNRAREDFEMATQYF
TGTGCCAAAAACCGGGCCAGGGAGGATTTTGAAATGGCGACCCAGTACTTC
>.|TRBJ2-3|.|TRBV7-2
CASGADPTVSTDTQYF
TGTGCCAGCGGCGCAGACCCGACAGTTAGCACAGATACGCAGTATTTT
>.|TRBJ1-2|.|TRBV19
CASSIVGPENYGYTF
TGTGCCAGTAGTATAGTGGGGCCCGAAAACTATGGCTACACCTTC
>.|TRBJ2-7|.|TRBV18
CASSPTLGEEQYF
TGTGCCAGCTCACCGACTTTAGGGGAGGAGCAGTACTTC
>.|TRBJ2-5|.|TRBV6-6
CASWGRVTQETQYF
TGTGCCAGCTGGGGCAGGGTAACTCAAGAGACCCAGTACTTC
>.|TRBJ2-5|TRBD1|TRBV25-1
CASSMDRALQETQYF
TGTGCCAGCAGCATGGACAGGGCCCTCCAAGAGACCCAGTACTTC
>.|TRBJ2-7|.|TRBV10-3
CAISGDNSYEQYF
TGTGCCATCAGTGGGGACAACTCCTACGAGCAGTACTTC
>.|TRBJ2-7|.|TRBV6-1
CASSESNSMSSYEQYF
TGTGCCAGCAGTGAATCGAACAGCATGAGCTCCTACGAGCAGTACTTC
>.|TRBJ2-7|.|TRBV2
CASRGDIFEQYF
TGTGCCAGCAGGGGGGACATCTTCGAGCAGTACTTC
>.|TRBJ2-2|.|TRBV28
CASITGQSTGELFF
TGTGCCAGCATTACGGGCCAAAGCACCGGGGAGCTGTTTTTT
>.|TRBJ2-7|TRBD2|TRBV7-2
CASSYIAGEGEQYF
TGTGCCAGCAGCTATATAGCGGGAGAGGGTGAGCAGTACTTC
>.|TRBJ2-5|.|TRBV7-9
CASSPRGGRETQYF
TGTGCCAGCAGCCCTAGGGGGGGACGAGAGACCCAGTACTTC
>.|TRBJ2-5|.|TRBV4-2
CASSQAGPPTRETQYF
TGTGCCAGCAGCCAGGCGGGACCCCCGACAAGGGAGACCCAGTACTTC
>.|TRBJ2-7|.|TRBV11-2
CASSLADFGYEQYF
TGTGCCAGCAGCTTAGCAGACTTCGGCTACGAGCAGTACTTC
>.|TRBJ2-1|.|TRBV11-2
CASSLPARGGTEQFF
TGTGCCAGCAGCTTGCCGGCCAGGGGGGGAACTGAGCAGTTCTTC
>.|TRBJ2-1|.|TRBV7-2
CASSLVGGTYNEQFF
TGTGCCAGCAGCTTAGTTGGCGGGACATACAATGAGCAGTTCTTC
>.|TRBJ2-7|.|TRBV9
CGPAWRTYEQYF
TGTGGGCCTGCCTGGCGGACCTACGAGCAGTACTTC
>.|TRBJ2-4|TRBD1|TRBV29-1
CSAKNRQGSAKNIQYF
TGCAGCGCCAAAAACCGACAGGGCTCGGCCAAAAACATTCAGTACTTC
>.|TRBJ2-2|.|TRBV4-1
CASRGTLANTGELFF
TGCGCCAGCAGAGGGACCCTCGCGAACACCGGGGAGCTGTTTTTT
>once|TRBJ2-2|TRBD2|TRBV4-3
CASSQLAGGTGELFF
TGCGCCAGCAGCCAACTAGCGGGAGGCACCGGGGAGCTGTTTTTT
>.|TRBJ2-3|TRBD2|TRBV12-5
CASGSQISSGGSTDTQYF
TGTGCTAGTGGTTCCCAAATCTCTAGCGGGGGAAGCACAGATACGCAGTATTTT
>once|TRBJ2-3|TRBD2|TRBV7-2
CASSPTSGRGDTQYF
TGTGCCAGCAGCCCGACCAGCGGGAGGGGTGATACGCAGTATTTT
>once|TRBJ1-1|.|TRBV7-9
CASSEGQYSSEAFF
TGTGCCAGCAGCGAGGGGCAGTATTCCTCTGAAGCTTTCTTT
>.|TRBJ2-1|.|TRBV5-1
CASSLPTPDNEQFF
TGCGCCAGCAGCTTGCCCACCCCCGATAATGAGCAGTTCTTC
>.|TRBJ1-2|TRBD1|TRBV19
CASKGQGNYGYTF
TGTGCCAGTAAAGGACAGGGAAACTATGGCTACACCTTC
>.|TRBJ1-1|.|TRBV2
CATEERRDTEAFF
TGTGCCACCGAGGAGCGGCGGGACACTGAAGCTTTCTTT
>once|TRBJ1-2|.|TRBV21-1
CASSKVPGDFNFNYGYTF
TGTGCCAGCAGCAAAGTTCCAGGGGACTTCAATTTTAACTATGGCTACACCTTC
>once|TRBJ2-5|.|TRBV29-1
CSALQGGETQYF
TGCAGCGCCCTACAGGGAGGAGAGACCCAGTACTTC
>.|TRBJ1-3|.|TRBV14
CASSRSHPGTSGYSGNTIYF
TGTGCCAGCAGCCGCTCCCATCCCGGGACATCCGGATACTCTGGAAACACCATATATTTT
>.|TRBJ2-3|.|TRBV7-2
CASSRDIPPDTQYF
TGTGCCAGCAGCCGGGACATCCCCCCAGATACGCAGTATTTT
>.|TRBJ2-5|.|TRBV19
CASSLTSGPETQYF
TGTGCCAGTAGTTTAACCTCAGGACCGGAGACCCAGTACTTC
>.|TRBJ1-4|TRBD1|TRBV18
CASSHPGETGNEKLFF
TGTGCCAGCTCACATCCCGGCGAGACAGGGAATGAAAAACTGTTTTTT
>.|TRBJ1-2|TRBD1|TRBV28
CASSSQGTGVPYGYTF
TGTGCCAGCAGTTCGCAGGGGACAGGGGTCCCCTATGGCTACACCTTC
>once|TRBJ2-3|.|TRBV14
CASSLRTGQRYTDTQYF
TGTGCCAGCAGCCTTAGAACGGGACAAAGGTACACAGATACGCAGTATTTT
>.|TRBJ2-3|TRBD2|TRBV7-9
CASSLSPDTSGRPTDTQYF
TGTGCCAGCAGCTTAAGTCCTGATACTAGCGGGAGGCCCACAGATACGCAGTATTTT
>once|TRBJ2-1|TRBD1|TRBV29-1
CSVGQGGNEQFF
TGCAGCGTCGGACAGGGTGGCAATGAGCAGTTCTTC
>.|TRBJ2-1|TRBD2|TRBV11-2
CASSLDPAGVGEQFF
TGTGCCAGCAGCTTAGATCCAGCGGGAGTGGGTGAGCAGTTCTTC
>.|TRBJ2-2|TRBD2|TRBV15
CATSRGRASGSFSGELFF
TGTGCCACCAGCAGAGGAAGGGCTAGCGGGAGTTTCTCCGGGGAGCTGTTTTTT
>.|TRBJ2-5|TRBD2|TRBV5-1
CASSGLAVQETQYF
TGCGCCAGCAGCGGACTAGCGGTTCAAGAGACCCAGTACTTC